Listed here are 6 T cell receptor beta chains from one sample, sequenced in a study of T cells in tuberculosis. Time point denoted: new active TB diagnosis, blood taken before or within 7 days of starting treatment. This table comes from immunoSEQ multiplex PCR, and its TCRdb copy is limited to in-frame clones, with some not included. This sample has tens of thousands of clones, with roughly 90% found just once. Sequenced material: PBMCs, taken at tuberculosis diagnosis. The receptor set was obtained from an adult with tuberculosis.

This clone was seen more than once but under ten times. The gene calls are TRBV10-2 and TRBJ2-3; possibly TRBD2 for D (5 bases). V lost 8 bases and J lost 5, with 14 bases in between. CDR3 length equals 13 residues. Germline V gene sequence: CDR1 WSHSY, CDR2 SAAADI. The CDR3 spells CASGRGWGDTQYF. DNA of the CDR3: TGCGCCAGCGGGAGAGGGTGGGGAGATACGCAGTATTTT.

This chain links TRBV11-2 with TRBJ2-3; 10 positions agree with TRBD2. The CDR3 has 17 amino acids. CDR1 and CDR2 (germline): SGHAT, FQNNGV. With 5 bases clipped from V and 9 bases from J, the junction kept 17 bases outside the gene matches. CDR3 residues: CASSLSGTSASGRTQYF. CDR3 coding DNA: TGTGCCAGCAGCCTATCCGGGACTAGCGCCTCCGGTCGGACGCAGTATTTT. Full variable domain (remainder filled in from reference TRBV11-2 and TRBJ2-3): EAGVAQSPRYKIIEKRQSVAFWCNPISGHATLYWYQQILGQGPKLLIQFQNNGVVDDSQLPKDRFSAERLKGVDSTLKIQPAKLEDSAVYLCASSLSGTSASGRTQYFGPGTRLTVL.

The chain employs TRBV5-1 and TRBJ1-5; maybe TRBD1 (5 bases). The CDR3 covers 15 residues. Germline V lookup: CDR1 SGHRS, CDR2 YFSETQ. Trimming removed 1 base from V and 4 bases from J, with 12 bases in between. The CDR3 DNA is TGCGCCAGCAGCTTGAGCAACGGGGGGAATCAGCCCCAGCATTTT. This gives the protein CASSLSNGGNQPQHF.

The genes are TRBV19 and TRBJ1-2; 9 bases match TRBD1. The CDR3 contains 17 residues. Germline V gene sequence: CDR1 LNHDA, CDR2 SQIVND (reference sequence). Unmatched junction bases numbered 13, after V lost 5 bases and J lost 3 bases. The DNA for the CDR3 is TGTGCCAGTAGTCCCGGGACAGGGAGGGTAGTTCACTATGGCTACACCTTC. Translating it yields CASSPGTGRVVHYGYTF.

V and J are TRBV6-1 and TRBJ2-2; tentative D call: TRBD1 (6 bases). Germline V gene sequence: CDR1 MNHNS, CDR2 SASEGT. There are 14 residues in the CDR3. Trimming cost V 4 bases and J 3 bases, with 9 bases left between them. CDR3 residues: CASSGQADTGELFF. The CDR3 DNA reads as TGTGCCAGCAGTGGACAGGCAGACACCGGGGAGCTGTTTTTT.

This CDR3 is CASSSTGPGNTIYF. The CDR3, as DNA: TGTGCCAGCAGTTCAACAGGGCCAGGAAACACCATATATTTT. The gene calls are TRBV6-5 and TRBJ1-3, with a weak D call TRBD1 (6 bases). Trimming removed 4 bases at V and 4 bases at J, with 11 bases between. Germline-derived CDR1 and CDR2 are MNHEY and SVGAGI. The CDR3 runs 14 residues.